These 32 T cell receptor beta chains were all obtained from the same sample, sequenced in a study of shared clonotypes between healthy human individuals. TCRdb's copy holds only in-frame clones and misses some; the assay was immunoSEQ multiplex PCR. The profile shows about a million clones, around 74% of them singletons. Source material: memory CD4+ T cells sorted from blood. The subset here: CD45RA-negative fraction. The receptors shown here come from a man in his late teens or twenties in good health.

The chain links TRBV7-2 to TRBJ2-1, with 12 bases matching TRBD2. The CDR3 contains 15 residues. Germline CDR1 SGHTA, CDR2 FQGNSA. Germline trimming cut 7 bases from V and 10 bases from J; bases unmatched to any gene: 11. CDR3 in amino acids: CASTKLLAGGVEQFF. Here the CDR3 DNA reads TGTGCCAGCACCAAGCTTCTAGCGGGAGGGGTCGAGCAGTTCTTC.

The CDR3 region has the DNA TGTGCCAGCCTAAGAGGGACAGGGAACACCGGGGAGCTGTTTTTT. This sequence encodes CASLRGTGNTGELFF. This rearrangement joins TRBV25-1 to TRBJ2-2; 8 bases map to TRBD1. The CDR3 runs 15 residues. V gave up 8 bases and J gave up 1 base; unmatched junction bases: 6. The germline CDR1 and CDR2 sequences are MGHDK and SYGVNS.

The chain links TRBV5-4 to TRBJ2-1, with 14 nucleotides matching TRBD2. Germline CDR1 SGHNT, CDR2 YYREEE (reference sequence). This CDR3 comprises 17 residues. The ends lost 4 bases at V and 3 bases at J; junction bases unmatched: 6. The CDR3: CASSRTSGRLNYNEQFF. The CDR3 DNA reads TGTGCCAGCAGCCGGACTAGCGGGAGGCTTAACTACAATGAGCAGTTCTTC.

This sequence joins TRBV30 and TRBJ2-1; TRBD2 matches at 10 bases. The V segment lost 0 bases and the J segment 9 bases; nucleotides outside the gene matches: 8. The germline CDR1 and CDR2 sequences are GTSNPN and SVGIG (reference sequence). The CDR3 has 15 amino acids. The CDR3, as DNA: TGTGCCTGGAGTGTATCTCTAGCGGGAGCTAGTGAGCAGTTCTTC. Translating gives CAWSVSLAGASEQFF. Looking up the rest from reference TRBV30 and TRBJ2-1 gives the full variable domain: SQTIHQWPATLVQPVGSPLSLECTVEGTSNPNLYWYRQAAGRGLQLLFYSVGIGQISSEVPQNLSASRPQDRQFILSSKKLLLSDSGFYLCAWSVSLAGASEQFFGPGTRLTVL.

Notes on this clone: This same CDR3 is encoded by further DNA sequences in the sample. This rearrangement joins TRBV6-6 to TRBJ2-7; D remains unclear. This CDR3 contains 13 residues. Germline V CDR1 and CDR2: MNHNY, SVGAGI (reference sequence). V dropped 6 bases and J dropped 0 bases, with 9 bases sitting between them. The CDR3 nucleotides are TGTGCCAGCAGCTTGGGTAGCTCCTACGAGCAGTACTTC. Protein: CASSLGSSYEQYF.

The J gene is TRBJ1-5, the V gene TRBV6-6; the match to TRBD1 covers 8 bases. V dropped 4 bases and J dropped 4; count of bases not matched to a gene: 9. CDR3 length: 16 residues. Germline assignment: CDR1 MNHNY and CDR2 SVGAGI (reference sequence). The CDR3 is CASSSIGQGANQPQHF. The CDR3 bases are TGTGCCAGCAGTTCAATCGGCCAGGGGGCTAATCAGCCCCAGCATTTT.

The chain couples TRBV9 to TRBJ2-3, with 8 positions matching TRBD2. The CDR3 is 16 residues long. Germline values: CDR1 SGDLS, CDR2 YYNGEE. J was trimmed by 4 bases and V by 3 bases; bases with no gene match: 10. CDR3 sequence (DNA): TGTGCCAGCAGCGCGTTCCTCGGACTAGCATCAGATACGCAGTATTTT. Amino acid sequence: CASSAFLGLASDTQYF.

This clone was recorded a few times. The J gene is TRBJ2-7, the V gene TRBV25-1, with D unclear. Trimming cost V 5 bases and J 5 bases, with 10 bases left between them. Germline V gene sequence: CDR1 MGHDK, CDR2 SYGVNS. This CDR3 is 12 amino acids long. CDR3 loop: CASSPGRNEQYF. Here the CDR3 DNA reads TGTGCCAGCAGTCCCGGACGCAACGAGCAGTACTTC.

V usage is TRBV7-2 and J usage is TRBJ2-4; D unresolved. Trimming shortened V by 5 bases and J by 3 bases, and 14 bases separated the two germline ends. Per germline, CDR1 SGHTA and CDR2 FQGNSA. CDR3 length: 15 amino acids. The CDR3 loop is CASSLNPGGKNIQYF. CDR3 sequence (DNA): TGTGCCAGCAGCCTCAATCCGGGCGGCAAAAACATTCAGTACTTC. Variable domain in full (rest from reference TRBV7-2 and TRBJ2-4): GAGVSQSPSNKVTEKGKDVELRCDPISGHTALYWYRQSLGQGLEFLIYFQGNSAPDKSGLPSDRFSAERTGGSVSTLTIQRTQQEDSAVYLCASSLNPGGKNIQYFGAGTRLSVL.

In this sample, this clone turned up once. The J gene is TRBJ2-5, the V gene TRBV7-8; 7 positions match TRBD1. This CDR3 comprises 16 residues. Trimming at V came to 5 bases and at J to 1 base, leaving 10 bases not matched to a gene. Germline V gene sequence: CDR1 SGHVS, CDR2 FQNEAQ. In DNA form, the CDR3 reads TGTGCCAGCAGCCCAGGGGCTGACAGGGTCCAAGAGACCCAGTACTTC. Residues: CASSPGADRVQETQYF.

The rearrangement joins TRBV10-3 to TRBJ2-2; weak D call: TRBD1 (5 bases). CDR1 and CDR2 (germline): ENHRY, SYGVKD. This CDR3 has 14 amino acids. The ends were cut back, 3 bases at V and 6 bases at J, with 11 bases in the middle. CDR3 sequence (DNA): TGTGCCATCAGTGAAGGGGTATATGCCGGGGAGCTGTTTTTT. Translation gives CAISEGVYAGELFF.

The CDR3 loop reads CASSLAPGQTSYEQYF. The DNA of the CDR3 is TGTGCCAGCAGTTTAGCCCCGGGACAGACTTCCTACGAGCAGTACTTC. The V gene is TRBV27, the J gene TRBJ2-7, with 7 bases that match TRBD1. Looked up from germline, CDR1 is MNHEY and CDR2 is SMNVEV (reference sequence). Unmatched junction bases numbered 8, after V lost 2 bases and J lost 1 base. This CDR3 is 16 amino acids long.

The gene calls are TRBV4-1 and TRBJ2-2; TRBD2 aligns across 9 bases. V lost 4 bases to trimming and J lost 2 bases; unmatched junction nucleotides: 8. This CDR3 is built from 17 residues. CDR1 MGHRA and CDR2 YSYEKL come from the germline V gene. For the CDR3, the DNA is TGCGCCAGCAGCCCCACGGGACTAGCCGTTAACACCGGGGAGCTGTTTTTT. Translation: CASSPTGLAVNTGELFF.

The chain has TRBV29-1 and TRBJ2-5; D possibly corresponds to TRBD1 (5 bases). Trimming removed 2 bases at V and 4 bases at J, with 11 bases between. CDR3 length equals 13 residues. Germline V lookup: CDR1 SQVTM, CDR2 ANQGSEA. Here the CDR3 DNA reads TGCAGCGTTGAAACAAGTAGGGGAGAGACCCAGTACTTC. It specifies CSVETSRGETQYF.

The chain combines TRBV5-4 with TRBJ2-5; D is ambiguous. This CDR3 has 15 residues. Per germline, CDR1 SGHNT and CDR2 YYREEE (reference sequence). V lost 3 bases to trimming and J lost 1 base, with 13 bases between them. Written as DNA, the CDR3 is TGTGCCAGCAGCTCCAATCGGAATTTCCAAGAGACCCAGTACTTC. The encoded protein is CASSSNRNFQETQYF.

J is TRBJ1-2 and V is TRBV2; D remains ambiguous. The CDR3 sequence is 14 residues long. CDR1 is SNHLY, CDR2 FYNNEI, per germline. V gave up 4 bases and J gave up 3 bases, with 12 bases separating them. CDR3 in amino acids: CASSGTRLDYGYTF. For the CDR3, the DNA is TGTGCCAGCAGTGGGACTCGATTAGACTATGGCTACACCTTC.

For this clone: Other DNA sequences in the sample encode the same CDR3. This chain links TRBV2 with TRBJ1-5; D gene uncertain. CDR1 is SNHLY and CDR2 is FYNNEI in the germline V gene. The V end lost 2 bases, the J end lost 1 base, and 9 bases lay between the germline ends. The CDR3 covers 15 residues. This chain's CDR3 is CASSELGRSNQPQHF. As DNA, the CDR3 is TGTGCCAGCAGTGAATTGGGTAGAAGCAATCAGCCCCAGCATTTT.

The chain uses TRBV27 and TRBJ2-7; tentatively, D is TRBD1 (6 bases). This CDR3 has 16 residues. From germline, CDR1 is MNHEY and CDR2 SMNVEV (reference sequence). The V and J ends lost 8 bases and 0 bases respectively, with 20 bases between them. CDR3 loop: CASARGTQHASYEQYF. The DNA for the CDR3 is TGTGCCAGCGCTAGGGGGACACAACACGCCTCCTACGAGCAGTACTTC.

Worth noting for this clone: The same CDR3 is also encoded by other DNA sequences in this sample. The genes are TRBV5-1 and TRBJ1-2; 8 nucleotides match TRBD1. This CDR3 spans 15 amino acids. V shed 0 bases and J 3 bases; nucleotides not matched to a gene: 4. Germline V gene lookup returns CDR1 SGHRS and CDR2 YFSETQ. The CDR3: CASSLVAGGDYGYTF. CDR3 bases: TGCGCCAGCAGCTTGGTGGCAGGGGGCGACTATGGCTACACCTTC.

The CDR3 nucleotides are TGTGCCAGCAGCTTCTATTTTGAAGGGTCCTACGAGCAGTACTTC. It yields the protein CASSFYFEGSYEQYF. The J gene is TRBJ2-7, the V gene TRBV7-2; no clear D gene. CDR1 is SGHTA and CDR2 is FQGNSA in the germline V gene. CDR3 length: 15 residues. V was pared by 3 bases and J by 1 base, with 13 bases between.

This chain uses TRBV7-9 with TRBJ2-3, with D unclear. The CDR3 is made up of 14 amino acids. The V gene's germline CDR1 is SEHNR and CDR2 FQNEAQ (reference sequence). The V gene lost 5 bases and the J gene lost 3 bases, with 12 bases spanning the gap. CDR3 sequence: CASSNIQGTDTQYF. DNA of the CDR3: TGTGCCAGCAGCAATATTCAAGGGACAGATACGCAGTATTTT.

Turning to this clone: Additional DNA sequences in this sample encode the identical CDR3. The chain carries TRBV10-3 and TRBJ2-7; tentative D call: TRBD1 (5 bases). CDR1 ENHRY and CDR2 SYGVKD come from the germline V gene. Trimming left V 0 bases short and J 6 bases short, with 9 bases between. The CDR3 is made up of 13 amino acids. CDR3 region: CAISESGQGEQYF. In DNA form, the CDR3 reads TGTGCCATCAGTGAGTCGGGGCAGGGCGAGCAGTACTTC.

This clone has more than one count but fewer than ten. J is TRBJ1-3 and V is TRBV9; D perhaps matches TRBD1 (5 bases). Germline V lookup: CDR1 SGDLS, CDR2 YYNGEE. The CDR3 extends over 16 amino acids. V lost 4 bases to trimming and J lost 0 bases, with 14 bases between them. CDR3 bases: TGTGCCAGCAGCTTGACAGCCCAGAGCTCTGGAAACACCATATATTTT. This codes for CASSLTAQSSGNTIYF.

To note about this clone: This specimen includes other DNA sequences encoding the same CDR3. J is TRBJ2-7 and V is TRBV11-2, with TRBD1 identical over 8 bases. The CDR3 length is 14 residues. Germline CDR1 is SGHAT and CDR2 is FQNNGV. V lost 5 bases to trimming and J lost 3 bases; unmatched junction nucleotides: 6. The CDR3 DNA reads TGTGCCAGCAGCCTCGACAGGGGTGTCTACGAGCAGTACTTC. Its translation is CASSLDRGVYEQYF.

This sequence joins TRBV2 and TRBJ1-6; D gene uncertain. From germline, CDR1 is SNHLY and CDR2 FYNNEI. CDR3 length equals 13 residues. The V gene lost 4 bases and the J gene lost 11 bases, with 12 bases spanning the gap. DNA of the CDR3: TGTGCCAGCAGTGCTTCGGTCAGTACACCCCTCCACTTT. It yields the protein CASSASVSTPLHF.

The chain carries TRBV7-2 and TRBJ2-1; 11 nucleotides agree with TRBD2. Germline CDR1 and CDR2: SGHTA and FQGNSA. V dropped 5 bases and J dropped 12; count of bases not matched to a gene: 12. This CDR3 spans 15 amino acids. CDR3 amino acids: CASSDRSGTSGRQFF. The CDR3 DNA reads as TGTGCCAGCAGCGACAGATCCGGGACTAGCGGTCGGCAGTTCTTC.

The chain employs TRBV10-3 and TRBJ2-5; a weak D match, TRBD2 (5 bases). Matching the DNA end better, TRBJ2-7 makes the J call doubtful. This CDR3 comprises 15 residues. CDR1 and CDR2 (germline): ENHRY, SYGVKD. CDR3 in amino acids: CAIREDGGSSYEQYF. The CDR3 DNA sequence: TGTGCCATCAGGGAAGACGGAGGCTCCTCGTACGAGCAGTACTTC.

The chain carries TRBV5-6 and TRBJ2-5; 13 bases align to TRBD2. Germline CDR1 SGHDT, CDR2 YYEEEE. V shed 5 bases, J shed 2 bases, and the junction held 3 bases outside the gene matches. The CDR3 length is 15 residues. The CDR3 sequence is CASRRGLAGQETQYF. In DNA form, the CDR3 reads TGTGCCAGCAGACGGGGACTAGCGGGGCAAGAGACCCAGTACTTC.

J is TRBJ1-1 and V is TRBV14; TRBD1 aligns across 7 bases. Germline CDR1 SGHDN, CDR2 FVKESK. CDR3 size: 14 residues. The ends lost 1 base at V and 8 bases at J; junction bases unmatched: 7. As DNA, the CDR3 is TGTGCCAGCAGCCAAGTCGGAGGGGGCTCGGAAGCTTTCTTT. As protein: CASSQVGGGSEAFF.

A note on this clone: This CDR3 is also generated by other DNA sequences in the sample. The gene calls are TRBV5-1 and TRBJ2-3; 8 bases are shared with TRBD2. Germline V gene data show CDR1 as SGHRS and CDR2 as YFSETQ. V gave up 0 bases and J gave up 3 bases; unmatched junction bases: 3. This CDR3 region has 15 residues. The CDR3 loop reads CASSLGRGGTDTQYF. Written as DNA, the CDR3 is TGCGCCAGCAGCTTGGGGCGCGGGGGGACAGATACGCAGTATTTT.

The chain has TRBV4-1 and TRBJ1-3, with 12 nucleotides matching TRBD1. The CDR3 is made up of 16 amino acids. V gave up 3 bases and J gave up 4 bases; unmatched junction bases: 4. Germline CDR1 is MGHRA and CDR2 is YSYEKL. The CDR3 DNA is TGCGCCAGCAGCCAGGGACAGGGGGCCCTAGGAAACACCATATATTTT. It is translated as CASSQGQGALGNTIYF.

The chain combines TRBV9 with TRBJ2-2, with 8 bases lining up with TRBD2. This CDR3 region has 14 residues. The trim removed 3 bases at V and 7 bases at J, leaving 5 bases unmatched. Germline CDR1 reads SGDLS; CDR2 reads YYNGEE. CDR3 protein: CASSASGSHGELFF. The CDR3 DNA reads TGTGCCAGCAGCGCCAGCGGGAGCCACGGGGAGCTGTTTTTT.